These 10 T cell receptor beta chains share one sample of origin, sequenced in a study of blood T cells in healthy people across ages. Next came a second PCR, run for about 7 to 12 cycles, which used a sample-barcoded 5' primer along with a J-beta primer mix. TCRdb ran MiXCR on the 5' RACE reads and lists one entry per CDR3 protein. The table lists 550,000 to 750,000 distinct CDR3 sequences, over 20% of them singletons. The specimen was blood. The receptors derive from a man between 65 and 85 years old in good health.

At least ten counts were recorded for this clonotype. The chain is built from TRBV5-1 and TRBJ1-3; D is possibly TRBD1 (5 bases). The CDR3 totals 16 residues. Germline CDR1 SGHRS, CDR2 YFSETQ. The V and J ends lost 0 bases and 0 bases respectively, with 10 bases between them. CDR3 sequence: CASSLVAGSSGNTIYF. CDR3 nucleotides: TGCGCCAGCAGCTTGGTGGCAGGGAGCTCTGGAAACACCATATATTTT.

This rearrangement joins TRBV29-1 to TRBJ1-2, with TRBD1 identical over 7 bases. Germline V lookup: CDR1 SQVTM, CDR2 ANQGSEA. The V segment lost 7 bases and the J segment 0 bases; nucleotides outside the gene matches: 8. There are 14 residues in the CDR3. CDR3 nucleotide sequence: TGCAGCGCTGGAGCTGGGACAGCTAACTATGGCTACACCTTC. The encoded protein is CSAGAGTANYGYTF.

CDR3: CAISAPGLSYNEQFF. The DNA of the CDR3 is TGTGCCATCAGTGCCCCGGGACTGTCCTACAATGAGCAGTTCTTC. The V call is TRBV10-3, the J call TRBJ2-1; possibly TRBD2 for D (6 bases). Germline CDR1 ENHRY, CDR2 SYGVKD. V gave up 4 bases and J gave up 1 base, with 11 bases separating them. The CDR3 is 15 amino acids.

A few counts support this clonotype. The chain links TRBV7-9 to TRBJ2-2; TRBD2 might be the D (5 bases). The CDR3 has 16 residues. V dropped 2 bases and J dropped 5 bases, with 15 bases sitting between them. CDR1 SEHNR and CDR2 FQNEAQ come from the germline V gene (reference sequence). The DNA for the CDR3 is TGTGCCAGCAGCTTAATGGCACGCTCGGGGACCGGGGAGCTGTTTTTT. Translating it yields CASSLMARSGTGELFF. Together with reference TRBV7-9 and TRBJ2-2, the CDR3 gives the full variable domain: DTGVSQNPRHKITKRGQNVTFRCDPISEHNRLYWYRQTLGQGPEFLTYFQNEAQLEKSRLLSDRFSAERPKGSFSTLEIQRTEQGDSAMYLCASSLMARSGTGELFFGEGSRLTVL.

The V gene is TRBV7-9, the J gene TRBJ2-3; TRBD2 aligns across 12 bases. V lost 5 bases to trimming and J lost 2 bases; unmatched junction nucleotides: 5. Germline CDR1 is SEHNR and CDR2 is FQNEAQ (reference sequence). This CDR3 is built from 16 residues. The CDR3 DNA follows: TGTGCCAGCAGCGCGGGGACTAGCGGGCCCACAGATACGCAGTATTTT. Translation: CASSAGTSGPTDTQYF.

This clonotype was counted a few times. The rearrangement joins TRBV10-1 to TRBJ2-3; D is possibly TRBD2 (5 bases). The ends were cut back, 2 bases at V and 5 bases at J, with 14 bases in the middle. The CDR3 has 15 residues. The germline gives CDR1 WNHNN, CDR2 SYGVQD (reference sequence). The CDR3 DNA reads TGCGCCAGCAGTGAGGGGGTGAGGGCAGGAGATACGCAGTATTTT. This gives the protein CASSEGVRAGDTQYF.

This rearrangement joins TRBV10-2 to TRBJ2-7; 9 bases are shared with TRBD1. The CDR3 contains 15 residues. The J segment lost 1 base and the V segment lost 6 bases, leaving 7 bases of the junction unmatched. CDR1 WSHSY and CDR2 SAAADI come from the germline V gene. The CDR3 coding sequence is TGCGCCAGCAGAGCCGGGACAGGGCAATCCTACGAGCAGTACTTC. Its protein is CASRAGTGQSYEQYF.

The CDR3 sequence is CASSIWGEEAFF. CDR3 sequence (DNA): TGTGCCAGTAGTATATGGGGGGAGGAAGCTTTCTTT. The chain combines TRBV19 with TRBJ1-1; possible D gene TRBD1, 5 bases. Germline V CDR1 and CDR2: LNHDA, SQIVND (reference sequence). CDR3 length: 12 residues. The germline V and J ends were trimmed by 2 bases and 8 bases, with 9 bases remaining between them.

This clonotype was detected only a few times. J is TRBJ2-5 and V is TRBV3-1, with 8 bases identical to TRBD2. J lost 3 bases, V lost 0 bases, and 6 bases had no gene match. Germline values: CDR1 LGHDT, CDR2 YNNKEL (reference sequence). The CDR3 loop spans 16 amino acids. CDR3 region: CASSQELLAGEETQYF. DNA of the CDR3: TGTGCCAGCAGCCAAGAACTGCTAGCGGGCGAAGAGACCCAGTACTTC.

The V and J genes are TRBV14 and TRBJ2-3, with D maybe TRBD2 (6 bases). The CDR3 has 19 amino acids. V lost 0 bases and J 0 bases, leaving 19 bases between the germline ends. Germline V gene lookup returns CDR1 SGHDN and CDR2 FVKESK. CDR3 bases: TGTGCCAGCAGCCAAGAAACCCCCTTTGTAGCGGCTAGCACAGATACGCAGTATTTT. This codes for CASSQETPFVAASTDTQYF.